Listed here is a single T cell receptor beta chain. The repertoire was sequenced with immunoSEQ multiplex PCR; TCRdb's copy has only in-frame clones and lacks some. The table records 200,000 to 250,000 clones, 80% to 90% of them present only once. The data stem from a study of blood T cell repertoires in COVID-19. In the study overall: Samples of COVID-19 (acute and convalescent) were obtained from the United States, Italy and Spain. Sample material is recorded as cDNA or gDNA derived from T cells, B-cell-depleted T cells, or PBMCs.

The CDR3 spans 14 residues. Trimming removed 4 bases at V and 7 bases at J, with 11 bases between. The V gene's germline CDR1 is SNHLY and CDR2 FYNNEI. The sample comprised peripheral blood. The gene calls are TRBV2 and TRBJ1-6; possible D gene TRBD1, 5 bases. The clonotype comes from an elderly man with acute or convalescent COVID-19. The CDR3 here is CASSVGRQNSPLHF. In DNA form, the CDR3 reads TGTGCCAGCAGTGTGGGGCGGCAAAATTCACCCCTCCACTTT.